This T cell receptor (beta chain) was identified in a study of T cells in Graves' hyperthyroidism and ophthalmopathy. The overall study: Peripheral blood was collected at initial diagnosis, before any treatment.

Regarding this clonotype: Its antigen is unknown.

The investigators amplified TCR beta CDR3 regions from RNA transcripts. Using the HTBI primer set, a first-round RT-PCR was run on the TCR CDR3. From the multiplex PCR reads, TCRdb called clonotypes with MiXCR, one entry per CDR3 protein. Of about 840,000 distinct CDR3 sequences in the sample, over 35% were seen once. Study conclusions and caveats: Classification by a 13 V-J model distinguished ophthalmopathy from stable hyperthyroidism.

Stability of Graves' hyperthyroidism was defined as absent ophthalmopathy progression within 18 months. The CDR3 runs to 11 residues. Germline V gene sequence: CDR1 SGHTA, CDR2 FQGNSA. The V end was cut by 4 bases, the J end by 10 bases, with 8 bases between. The receptor was isolated from a man younger than 35 with Graves' hyperthyroidism. Sequenced: blood. The J gene is TRBJ1-5, the V gene TRBV7-2; no firm D call. CDR3 in amino acids: CASSSDGPQHF. The CDR3 DNA is TGTGCCAGCAGCTCGGACGGCCCCCAGCATTTT.